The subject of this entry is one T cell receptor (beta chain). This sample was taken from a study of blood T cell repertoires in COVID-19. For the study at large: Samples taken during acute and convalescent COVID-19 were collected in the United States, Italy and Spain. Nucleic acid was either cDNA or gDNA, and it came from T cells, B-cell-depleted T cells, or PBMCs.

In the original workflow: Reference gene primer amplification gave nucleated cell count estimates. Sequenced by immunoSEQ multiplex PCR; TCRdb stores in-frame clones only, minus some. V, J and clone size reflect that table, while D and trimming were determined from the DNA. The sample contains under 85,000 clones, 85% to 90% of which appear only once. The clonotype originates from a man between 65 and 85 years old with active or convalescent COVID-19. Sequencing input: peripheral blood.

The CDR3 region has the DNA TGTGCCTGGAGTGACATCACCGGGACAGCCCAGTATTTT. Its translation is CAWSDITGTAQYF. V is TRBV30 and J is TRBJ2-3; the match to TRBD1 covers 7 bases. Per the germline V gene, CDR1 is GTSNPN and CDR2 is SVGIG (reference sequence). Germline trimming cut 1 base from V and 12 bases from J; bases unmatched to any gene: 10. This CDR3 region has 13 residues. The variable domain in full, with the rest retrieved from reference TRBV30 and TRBJ2-3, is SQTIHQWPATLVQPVGSPLSLECTVEGTSNPNLYWYRQAAGRGLQLLFYSVGIGQISSEVPQNLSASRPQDRQFILSSKKLLLSDSGFYLCAWSDITGTAQYFGPGTRLTVL.